This TCR beta chain was retrieved from a study of cytomegalovirus exposure and HLA in healthy donors. With respect to this clone: Its antigen is still unknown.

Study-wide results and caveats: Reports described diagnosis of cytomegalovirus status by the classifier as highly specific and sensitive. Accurate prediction of most subjects' HLA-A and HLA-B alleles from TCR beta sequences was reported.

There are 13 residues in the CDR3. The V gene end was trimmed by 6 bases and the J gene end by 3 bases; junction bases not matched to a gene: 4. Germline loops: CDR1 MNHEY, CDR2 SVGAGI. The PCR used 60 Vbeta and 13 Jbeta primers. TCRdb's table, derived via immunoSEQ multiplex PCR, lists solely in-frame clones and lacks some. This sample has some 160,000 clones, with roughly 80% found just once. This rearrangement joins TRBV6-5 to TRBJ2-5; 7 bases map to TRBD1. This clonotype originated in a male donor in good health and CMV-seronegative. The specimen was PBMCs. CDR3 sequence reads: CASRTTGKETQYF. CDR3 sequence (DNA): TGTGCCAGCAGGACGACAGGGAAAGAGACCCAGTACTTC.